The 28 T cell receptor beta chains below were found in one sample sequenced in a study of T cells in localized non-small cell lung cancer. The assay was immunoSEQ multiplex PCR, and TCRdb's table has in-frame clones only and misses some. The table has some 55,000 clones, around 81% seen once. The source was peripheral blood, collected before any cancer treatment. Every receptor here comes from a female donor older than 55 with stage II squamous cell lung carcinoma.

This clone came up a few times. The chain carries TRBV5-1 and TRBJ2-3, with TRBD2 identical over 12 bases. This CDR3 has 16 residues. V was clipped by 3 bases and J by 2 bases; unmatched bases: 4. From germline, CDR1 is SGHRS and CDR2 YFSETQ. In DNA, the CDR3 is TGCGCCAGCAGCTCGGGACTAGCGGGCCCCACAGATACGCAGTATTTT. This encodes CASSSGLAGPTDTQYF.

For this clone: The junction does not match germline at one end; this may be a read error. V and J are TRBV7-7 and TRBJ2-3; D might be TRBD1 (5 bases). The CDR3 contains 14 residues. CDR1 and CDR2 (germline): SSHAT, FNYEAQ (reference sequence). CDR3 bases: TGTGCTAGCAGCCAGACAGTCCTCACAGATACGCAGTATTTT. As protein: CASSQTVLTDTQYF.

This clone was counted a single time. This sequence joins TRBV6-5 and TRBJ2-7; TRBD2 might be the D (5 bases). The CDR3 totals 13 residues. Trimming shortened V by 2 bases and J by 4 bases, and 9 bases separated the two germline ends. Germline assignment: CDR1 MNHEY and CDR2 SVGAGI. In DNA, the CDR3 is TGTGCCAGCAGTTACATCGGGGAATACGAGCAGTACTTC. As protein: CASSYIGEYEQYF.

The V call is TRBV7-6, the J call TRBJ2-2, with 8 nucleotides matching TRBD2. Trimming at V came to 3 bases and at J to 4 bases, leaving 4 bases not matched to a gene. The CDR3 sequence is 15 residues long. Germline V gene sequence: CDR1 SGHVS, CDR2 FNYEAQ. For the CDR3, the DNA is TGTGCCAGCAGCTTCCCGGGGGGGGTCACCGGGGAGCTGTTTTTT. This gives the protein CASSFPGGVTGELFF.

The chain uses TRBV9 and TRBJ2-3; D unclear. CDR1 SGDLS and CDR2 YYNGEE come from the germline V gene. The CDR3 loop spans 15 amino acids. V was trimmed by 0 bases and J by 2 bases, leaving 10 bases between them. The chain's CDR3 is CASSVEQLFTDTQYF. The CDR3, as DNA: TGTGCCAGCAGCGTAGAGCAGCTTTTCACAGATACGCAGTATTTT.

V is TRBV7-3 and J is TRBJ1-2; D is ambiguous. Germline V gene lookup returns CDR1 SGHTA and CDR2 FQGTGA. V was clipped by 4 bases and J by 3 bases, with 9 bases between them. The CDR3 totals 13 residues. The CDR3 region has the DNA TGTGCCAGCAGCTCGAGGGAGGACTATGGCTACACCTTC. Translation gives CASSSREDYGYTF.

CDR3 in amino acids: CSVYKLIMNTEAFF. CDR3 in DNA: TGCAGCGTATACAAGTTGATCATGAACACTGAAGCTTTCTTT. This chain links TRBV29-1 with TRBJ1-1; unclear D gene. Germline V lookup: CDR1 SQVTM, CDR2 ANQGSEA. The CDR3 sequence is 14 residues long. Between the trimmed V and J ends, which lost 6 bases and 0 bases, there was a span of 14 bases. Variable domain in full (rest from reference TRBV29-1 and TRBJ1-1): SAVISQKPSRDICQRGTSLTIQCQVDSQVTMMFWYRQQPGQSLTLIATANQGSEATYESGFVIDKFPISRPNLTFSTLTVSNMSPEDSSIYLCSVYKLIMNTEAFFGQGTRLTVV.

The chain combines TRBV7-3 with TRBJ1-1; 8 bases fit TRBD1. The CDR3 is made up of 15 amino acids. CDR1 is SGHTA, CDR2 FQGTGA, per germline. J lost 4 bases, V lost 1 base, and 5 bases had no gene match. The CDR3 reads CASSLRAGGLTEAFF. For the CDR3, the DNA is TGTGCCAGCAGCTTAAGGGCAGGGGGCCTCACTGAAGCTTTCTTT.

This chain connects TRBV9 to TRBJ2-1; no firm D call. Germline V gives CDR1 SGDLS, CDR2 YYNGEE. The V end was cut by 2 bases, the J end by 5 bases, with 14 bases between. This CDR3 contains 15 residues. The CDR3 DNA reads as TGTGCCAGCAGCGTCCTCTCCGGCAGTAACAATGAGCAGTTCTTC. This translates into CASSVLSGSNNEQFF.

The V gene is TRBV7-2, the J gene TRBJ1-1; TRBD1 agrees at 7 bases. This CDR3 region has 15 residues. Germline V lookup: CDR1 SGHTA, CDR2 FQGNSA. V was clipped by 5 bases and J by 4 bases; unmatched bases: 10. CDR3 in amino acids: CASSPWTGRGTEAFF. The CDR3 region has the DNA TGTGCCAGCAGCCCGTGGACAGGAAGGGGCACTGAAGCTTTCTTT.

The rearrangement links TRBV19 to TRBJ2-7, with D possibly being TRBD1 or TRBD2 (5 bases each). Germline loops: CDR1 LNHDA, CDR2 SQIVND (reference sequence). Trimming shortened V by 5 bases and J by 2 bases, and 13 bases separated the two germline ends. The CDR3 sequence is 14 residues long. CDR3 sequence: CASSSSGAPYEQYF. Written as DNA, the CDR3 is TGTGCCAGTAGTTCTTCCGGGGCTCCCTACGAGCAGTACTTC.

This clone was counted once. The J gene is TRBJ1-1, the V gene TRBV2, with D perhaps matching TRBD1 (5 bases). From germline, CDR1 is SNHLY and CDR2 FYNNEI. The CDR3 sequence is 11 residues long. CDR3 coding DNA: TGTGCTGGGGGGGGTCGGACTGAAGCTTTCTTT. Amino acid sequence: CAGGGRTEAFF.

The V and J genes are TRBV9 and TRBJ2-7; 7 bases are shared with TRBD1. V lost 0 bases, J lost 3 bases, and 12 bases stayed unmatched. Germline V lookup: CDR1 SGDLS, CDR2 YYNGEE. The CDR3 consists of 17 residues. The CDR3 sequence: CASSVGAGGSTYYEQYF. CDR3 nucleotide sequence: TGTGCCAGCAGCGTAGGGGCAGGGGGTTCGACTTACTACGAGCAGTACTTC.

This clone was recorded a few times. This chain joins TRBV6-5 and TRBJ2-2, with unresolved D. The germline CDR1 and CDR2 sequences are MNHEY and SVGAGI. Trimming removed 6 bases from V and 0 bases from J, with 11 bases in between. This CDR3 spans 15 amino acids. CDR3 DNA: TGTGCCAGCAGCCCCCGGAATTCGAACACCGGGGAGCTGTTTTTT. This translates into CASSPRNSNTGELFF.

This chain connects TRBV5-1 to TRBJ2-7; weak D call: TRBD1 (5 bases). The CDR3 consists of 14 residues. Trimming took off 4 bases at V and 0 bases at J, with 11 bases between the two ends. From germline, CDR1 is SGHRS and CDR2 YFSETQ. CDR3 protein: CASSAGSLSYEQYF. Here the CDR3 DNA reads TGCGCCAGCAGCGCAGGGTCCCTCTCCTACGAGCAGTACTTC.

This clone appeared a few times. The CDR3 is CASSKRTGANTEAFF. In DNA, the CDR3 is TGTGCCAGCAGCAAACGGACCGGGGCGAACACTGAAGCTTTCTTT. The chain has TRBV9 and TRBJ1-1; possible D gene TRBD1, 5 bases. V lost 4 bases and J lost 1, with 14 bases in between. This CDR3 comprises 15 residues. CDR1 SGDLS and CDR2 YYNGEE come from the germline V gene.

V is TRBV5-4 and J is TRBJ2-7; D unclear. Germline V gene lookup returns CDR1 SGHNT and CDR2 YYREEE (reference sequence). The CDR3 extends over 12 amino acids. Trimming took 2 bases from V and 5 from J, leaving 8 bases between them. The CDR3 nucleotides read TGTGCCAGCAGCTTTGGGCAGGACGAGCAGTACTTC. Translation: CASSFGQDEQYF. The variable domain in full, completed from reference TRBV5-4 and TRBJ2-7, reads ETGVTQSPTHLIKTRGQQVTLRCSSQSGHNTVSWYQQALGQGPQFIFQYYREEENGRGNFPPRFSGLQFPNYSSELNVNALELDDSALYLCASSFGQDEQYFGPGTRLTVT.

This clone was seen a handful of times. The chain carries TRBV6-5 and TRBJ1-3, with a tentative D call TRBD1 (6 bases). V shed 1 base and J shed 1 base, with 8 bases lying between them. CDR1 and CDR2 from the germline V gene are MNHEY and SVGAGI. The CDR3 length is 15 residues. The CDR3 here is CASSYLQGSGNTIYF. The CDR3 coding sequence is TGTGCCAGCAGTTACTTACAGGGATCTGGAAACACCATATATTTT.

This clone occurred once. The genes are TRBV5-6 and TRBJ1-4, with a tentative D call TRBD1 (5 bases). The length of the CDR3 is 18 residues. CDR1 and CDR2 from the germline V gene are SGHDT and YYEEEE. V lost 3 bases to trimming and J lost 2 bases, with 20 bases between them. The CDR3 reads CASSWGGGGRGTNEKLFF. CDR3 bases: TGTGCCAGCAGCTGGGGCGGCGGGGGAAGAGGGACTAATGAAAAACTGTTTTTT.

The chain recombines TRBV27 with TRBJ1-1, with a possible D match to TRBD1 (5 bases). V lost 0 bases, J lost 1 base, and 12 bases lay in between. The CDR3 is 16 amino acids. Germline V gives CDR1 MNHEY, CDR2 SMNVEV (reference sequence). The CDR3 protein is CASSLSAVGGNTEAFF. Written as DNA, the CDR3 is TGTGCCAGCAGTTTATCGGCGGTGGGGGGGAACACTGAAGCTTTCTTT.

The chain is built from TRBV7-9 and TRBJ2-7; D not resolved. This CDR3 has 15 residues. Looked up from germline, CDR1 is SEHNR and CDR2 is FQNEAQ (reference sequence). V lost 0 bases and J 0 bases, leaving 9 bases between the germline ends. CDR3 in DNA: TGTGCCAGCAGCTTAGCACGGACCTTCTCCTACGAGCAGTACTTC. Its protein is CASSLARTFSYEQYF.

The chain uses TRBV7-2 and TRBJ1-1; 9 bases align to TRBD1. The V gene's germline CDR1 is SGHTA and CDR2 FQGNSA. CDR3 length: 15 amino acids. With 1 base clipped from V and 1 base from J, the junction kept 1 base outside the gene matches. The DNA of the CDR3 is TGTGCCAGCAGCTTAGGGGGACAGGGGAACACTGAAGCTTTCTTT. Translation gives CASSLGGQGNTEAFF.

This clone was seen a few times. Here the CDR3 reads CASSHHGTGTGAFF. The CDR3 DNA reads TGCGCCAGCAGCCACCACGGGACCGGGACTGGAGCGTTCTTC. This sequence joins TRBV4-1 and TRBJ2-1; TRBD2 is a possible D gene (6 bases). This CDR3 is built from 14 residues. Trimming removed 3 bases from V and 15 bases from J, with 21 bases in between. CDR1 MGHRA and CDR2 YSYEKL come from the germline V gene.

V gene TRBV9 combines with J gene TRBJ1-2, with D possibly TRBD1 on 5 matching bases. CDR1 SGDLS and CDR2 YYNGEE come from the germline V gene. The CDR3 sequence is 15 residues long. Trimming took 0 bases from V and 6 from J, leaving 15 bases between them. The CDR3 loop reads CASSVAERAGHGYTF. The DNA of the CDR3 is TGTGCCAGCAGCGTAGCGGAGCGGGCAGGGCATGGCTACACCTTC.

This clone was seen a handful of times. The chain employs TRBV6-5 and TRBJ1-6; TRBD1 matches at 8 bases. After removal of 0 bases from V and 8 bases from J, the junction contained 6 bases not matched to a gene. This CDR3 comprises 16 residues. Germline V CDR1 and CDR2: MNHEY, SVGAGI. The CDR3 nucleotides are TGTGCCAGCAGTTACTCCACAGGGGGGAGGGATTCACCCCTCCACTTT. It codes for CASSYSTGGRDSPLHF.

The chain is built from TRBV25-1 and TRBJ1-2; possible D gene TRBD1, 5 bases. Trimming stripped 2 bases from V and 6 bases from J, with 13 bases between. This CDR3 has 14 residues. The germline V gene has CDR1 MGHDK and CDR2 SYGVNS. CDR3 in amino acids: CASSENARDNGYTF. The CDR3 nucleotides read TGTGCCAGCAGTGAAAACGCCAGGGATAATGGCTACACCTTC.

This chain connects TRBV5-1 to TRBJ1-2; 10 bases are a match to TRBD1. V shed 5 bases and J 2 bases; nucleotides not matched to a gene: 15. The germline V gene encodes CDR1 SGHRS and CDR2 YFSETQ. The CDR3 loop spans 18 amino acids. CDR3 coding DNA: TGCGCCAGCAGTAGAGAAGGATCTGGGACAGGGGACAACTATGGCTACACCTTC. Its protein product is CASSREGSGTGDNYGYTF.

V and J are TRBV27 and TRBJ1-2; a weak D match, TRBD1 (6 bases). This CDR3 is 15 amino acids long. Trimming removed 2 bases from V and 8 bases from J, with 18 bases in between. In germline, CDR1 is MNHEY, CDR2 SMNVEV (reference sequence). CDR3 region: CASSLNPPGAGGYTF. CDR3 nucleotide sequence: TGTGCCAGCAGTTTAAATCCCCCGGGGGCAGGCGGCTACACCTTC.